Listed below are T cell receptor beta chains from one sample, sequenced in a study of cytotoxic CD8 clonotypes in ibrutinib-treated CLL. TCRdb's table, derived via immunoSEQ multiplex PCR, lists solely in-frame clones and lacks some. This table has around 33,000 clones, roughly two thirds appearing once. Sequenced here: PBMCs, sampled before ibrutinib treatment. These receptors all stem from a human donor with chronic lymphocytic leukemia. Both conserved end residues are part of each CDR3. The order of the fields is V gene, D gene, clone size, J gene, CDR3 protein, CDR3 DNA. The D gene is left open where the match is weak. A row's size may be missing; if present it is once, few, many or a size class.

>TRBV7-9|.|.|TRBJ1-2
CASSRQDGYGYTF
TGTGCCAGCAGCCGACAGGACGGCTATGGCTACACCTTC
>TRBV7-8|.|.|TRBJ2-6
CASSLVPLGGEANVLTF
TGTGCCAGCAGCTTAGTTCCCCTGGGGGGCGAAGCCAACGTCCTGACTTTC
>TRBV7-3|.|.|TRBJ2-5
CASSLTGGQETQYF
TGTGCCAGCAGCTTAACTGGGGGCCAAGAGACCCAGTACTTC
>TRBV6-5|TRBD1|.|TRBJ1-4
CASRRQGAFEKLFF
TGTGCCAGCAGGCGACAGGGGGCTTTTGAAAAACTGTTTTTT
>TRBV5-4|TRBD2|.|TRBJ2-7
CASSSGTSGGFYEQYF
TGTGCCAGCAGTTCCGGGACTAGCGGGGGATTCTACGAGCAGTACTTC
>TRBV19|.|.|TRBJ1-1
CASKKPGRPLVGVSEAFF
TGTGCCAGCAAAAAACCGGGACGGCCATTAGTGGGGGTCTCTGAAGCTTTCTTT
>TRBV7-6|TRBD2|.|TRBJ2-1
CASSPSGFDEQFF
TGTGCCAGCAGCCCTAGCGGGTTTGATGAGCAGTTCTTC
>TRBV29-1|.|.|TRBJ1-2
CSVPRVYGYTF
TGCAGCGTGCCCAGGGTTTATGGCTACACCTTC
>TRBV6-5|.|.|TRBJ2-7
CASSSPVEQYF
TGTGCCAGCAGTTCCCCGGTAGAGCAGTACTTC
>TRBV5-1|.|.|TRBJ1-2
CASSTRDLYGYTF
TGCGCCAGCAGCACCCGGGACCTCTATGGCTACACCTTC
>TRBV18|.|few|TRBJ2-7
CASSPYRQNFYEQYF
TGTGCCAGCTCACCATATCGGCAGAATTTCTACGAGCAGTACTTC
>TRBV28|.|.|TRBJ2-1
CASSLFGRGYNEQFF
TGTGCCAGCAGTTTATTCGGGAGAGGTTACAATGAGCAGTTCTTC
>TRBV28|.|.|TRBJ1-1
CASSSTGGVAEAFF
TGTGCCAGCAGTTCAACAGGCGGGGTGGCTGAAGCTTTCTTT
>TRBV5-1|TRBD1|few|TRBJ1-1
CASSFRGRTEAFF
TGCGCCAGCAGCTTCAGGGGGCGGACTGAAGCTTTCTTT
>TRBV21-1|.|.|TRBJ1-1
CASSKVKGYTEAFF
TGTGCCAGCAGCAAAGTCAAGGGTTACACTGAAGCTTTCTTT
>TRBV5-1|.|.|TRBJ2-3
CASSLVSQSYTDTQYF
TGCGCCAGCAGCTTGGTGTCCCAATCATACACAGATACGCAGTATTTT
>TRBV9|.|.|TRBJ1-2
CASSVSLSPSNYGYTF
TGTGCCAGCAGCGTTTCCCTTTCTCCGTCTAACTATGGCTACACCTTC
>TRBV2|TRBD1|once|TRBJ2-1
CASKGLGTGAYNEQFF
TGTGCCAGCAAAGGGCTAGGGACAGGGGCCTACAATGAGCAGTTCTTC
>TRBV19|.|.|TRBJ1-2
CASSIVPSGHGYTF
TGTGCCAGTAGTATAGTCCCCAGCGGCCATGGCTACACCTTC
>TRBV5-1|.|.|TRBJ1-2
CASSLDSSWAFYGYTF
TGCGCCAGCAGCTTGGATAGCAGTTGGGCTTTCTATGGCTACACCTTC
>TRBV18|.|.|TRBJ2-7
CASRNGQTYEQYF
TGTGCCAGTCGAAACGGGCAAACCTACGAGCAGTACTTC
>TRBV12-5|.|few|TRBJ2-3
CASGFIVASVDTQYF
TGTGCTAGTGGTTTTATTGTGGCTAGCGTAGATACGCAGTATTTT